This T cell receptor (beta chain) emerged from a study of T cell responses to AZD1222 COVID-19 vaccine. To note about this clone: What it recognizes is unknown.

Some clones are missing from TCRdb's copy, which holds only in-frame ones; the method was immunoSEQ multiplex PCR. This sample carries fewer than 150,000 clones, 89% of them seen once, and the ten largest clones take roughly 4.7%. Whole-study results and caveats: Reportedly, nearly half of unique spike TCRs recognized epitopes outside B.1.351/B.1.1.7 mutations. The breadth and depth of Spike-specific TCRs increased once two AZD1222 doses had been given.

The sequenced sample was peripheral blood, obtained on day 0 of AZD1222 vaccination. The receptor was isolated from an adult in good health.

The CDR3 DNA reads as TGTGCCAGCAGTTTATCCCAACAGTACGAGCAGTACTTC. This translates into CASSLSQQYEQYF. The chain joins TRBV27 to TRBJ2-7; no firm D call. There are 13 residues in the CDR3. CDR1 and CDR2 (germline): MNHEY, SMNVEV (reference sequence). The V gene lost 0 bases and the J gene lost 4 bases, with 7 bases spanning the gap.